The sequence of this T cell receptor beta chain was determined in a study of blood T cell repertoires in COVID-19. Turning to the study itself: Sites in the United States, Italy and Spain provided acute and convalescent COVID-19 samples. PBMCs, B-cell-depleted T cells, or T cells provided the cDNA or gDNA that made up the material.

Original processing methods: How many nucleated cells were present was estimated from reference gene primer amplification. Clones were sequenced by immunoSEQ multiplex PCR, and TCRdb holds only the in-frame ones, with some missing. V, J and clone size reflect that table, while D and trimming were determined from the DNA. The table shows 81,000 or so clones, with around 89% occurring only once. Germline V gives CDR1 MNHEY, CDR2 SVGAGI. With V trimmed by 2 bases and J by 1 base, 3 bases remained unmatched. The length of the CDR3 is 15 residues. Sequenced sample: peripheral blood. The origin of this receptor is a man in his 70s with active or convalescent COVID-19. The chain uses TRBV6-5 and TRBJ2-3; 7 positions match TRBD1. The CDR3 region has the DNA TGTGCCAGCAGTTACCACGGGACAGGCACAGATACGCAGTATTTT. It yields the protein CASSYHGTGTDTQYF.